This T cell receptor beta chain was obtained from a study of blood T cell repertoires in COVID-19 (TCRdb year 2020). With regard to the full study: For ImmuneRACE Cohort 3, a participant was defined as recovered based on two consecutive negative NP/OP PCR tests, clearance by a healthcare professional, or resolution of symptoms. Nearly every sample came with metadata listing a de-identified subject ID, COVID-19 status, age in years and sex. A freely available public database, intended as a resource for researchers studying the immune response to SARS-CoV-2, is where the repertoires were released. The samples were drawn from two sources: the first 160 participants of the ongoing ImmuneRACE study, and fewer than 1,500 subjects contributed by 6 global collaborators. The material from the prospective study consisted of cDNA or gDNA derived from T cells, B-cell-depleted T cells, or PBMCs. Deeply sampled blood TCRbeta repertoires from subjects exposed to, actively infected with, or recovered from COVID-19 were included in the dataset. Where available, HLA class I and class II types were obtained from metadata supplied by the sample provider rather than from assay-based typing. The collaborator samples originated in the United States, Italy and Spain and spanned the acute and convalescent phases of COVID-19.

TCRbeta CDR3 regions were amplified from genomic DNA by means of the immunoSEQ Assay, a bias-controlled multiplex PCR. Processing in the source paper ran as follows. Within the assay, amplification of reference gene primers was used to estimate how many nucleated cells each sample contained. Sequence reads were collapsed and filtered to measure the absolute abundance of every unique TCRbeta CDR3 rearrangement. For each sample, productive Simpson clonality was calculated as the square root of Simpson's diversity index across productive rearrangements. Drawn from immuneACCESS, this table holds only the in-frame rearrangements with V and J called that TCRdb kept. Clones are partly lost; checked studies trace under half to an unresolved V gene and leave the rest unexplained. V, J and clone size were drawn from that table, and D and trimming were deduced from the DNA. The sample profile shows hundreds of thousands of clones; 86% of them were found once. The ten largest clones capture 3% to 3.5% of the sample.

Of note for this clone: The antigen it recognizes is unknown. No base quality values were provided; no much bigger clone lies one nucleotide off.

Participants in the prospective study were aged roughly 18 to 100 years, lived in 20 to 30 United States geographic areas, and enrolled through a virtual design. Cohort assignment in the prospective study relied on participant-reported clinical history from a screening survey and a study questionnaire. Mobile phlebotomists in the prospective study collected whole blood, serum and a nasopharyngeal or oropharyngeal swab from every participant. Prospective study participants could optionally give additional blood draws and questionnaires over a roughly two-month period. Prospective study blood samples were shipped either frozen or at room temperature before DNA extraction. From its cysteine to its phenylalanine, the CDR3 spans 14 amino acids. Just the 42-base CDR3 DNA is kept, in frame starting at base 1. CDR1 is given as SGHRS and CDR2 as YFSETQ, both from the germline V gene. Relative to germline, V is missing 4 bases and J is missing 4 bases, with 6 bases of the junction outside any gene match.

General findings and caveats noted by the study authors: The amount of clinical and demographic metadata varied by source and participant and was provided uncurated.

The chain was built from TRBV5-1 and TRBJ1-1; TRBD1 fits 8 bases in the junction. The origin of this receptor is a woman aged 50 to 60 in a cohort exposed to, infected with or recovered from COVID-19 (not recorded which). The sample consisted of PBMCs or T cells enriched from blood (not recorded which). The sequenced DNA: TGCGCCAGCAGCCCTGGACAGGGTGGCACTGAAGCTTTCTTT. This sequence encodes CASSPGQGGTEAFF.